The rows below give T cell receptor beta chains drawn from one sample of a study of CD8 T cells and mutated HIV epitopes. In TCRdb, the single-cell sequencing reads were re-called with MiXCR into one record per CDR3 protein. The sample gives about 440 distinct CDR3 sequences, over 45% of which show up once; around three fifths is in the top ten. The sequenced sample was CD8+ T cells sorted from blood by dual tetramer staining, obtained during acute HIV infection. These receptors were taken from a man aged 25-45 years with HIV-1 infection. CDR3s include the opening cysteine and the closing phenylalanine or tryptophan. A D gene is named only where the DNA matches it firmly. Size tells how often a clone was seen (once, few, many) or the class of an expanded clone, and some rows leave it out.

clone_size: NA; v_call: TRBV20-1; d_call: NA; j_call: TRBJ2-7; cdr3_aa: CSGSSPNQTSLYFCASTGIGEQYF; cdr3_nt: NA
clone_size: NA; v_call: TRBV20-1; d_call: NA; j_call: TRBJ2-7; cdr3_aa: CSARVTLHGGYEQYF; cdr3_nt: TGCAGTGCTAGAGTGACACTACATGGGGGCTACGAGCAGTACTTC
clone_size: many; v_call: TRBV20-1; d_call: TRBD2; j_call: TRBJ2-7; cdr3_aa: CSARVPSGAYEQYF; cdr3_nt: TGCAGTGCTAGAGTGCCTAGCGGGGCCTACGAGCAGTACTTC
clone_size: NA; v_call: TRBV30; d_call: NA; j_call: TRBJ2-7; cdr3_aa: CAWSERTGGVYERYF; cdr3_nt: TGTGCCTGGAGTGAAAGAACTGGGGGTGTCTACGAGCGGTACTTC
clone_size: hyperexpanded; v_call: TRBV15; d_call: NA; j_call: TRBJ2-7; cdr3_aa: CATSSQSGVYEQYF; cdr3_nt: TGTGCCACCAGCTCCCAGTCAGGGGTCTACGAGCAGTACTTC
clone_size: NA; v_call: TRBV15; d_call: NA; j_call: TRBJ2-1; cdr3_aa: CATSSPLCSYNEQFF; cdr3_nt: TGTGCCACCAGCTCCCCACTGTGCTCCTACAATGAGCAGTTCTTC
clone_size: large; v_call: TRBV13; d_call: TRBD1; j_call: TRBJ2-7; cdr3_aa: CASSQEEGQALYEQYF; cdr3_nt: TGCGCCAGCAGCCAAGAAGAAGGACAGGCCCTATACGAGCAGTACTTC
clone_size: NA; v_call: TRBV4-1; d_call: TRBD1; j_call: TRBJ2-7; cdr3_aa: CASSQVPGTGCYEQYF; cdr3_nt: TGCGCCAGCAGCCAAGTCCCCGGGACAGGGTGCTACGAGCAGTACTTC
clone_size: large; v_call: TRBV4-1; d_call: TRBD1; j_call: TRBJ2-7; cdr3_aa: CASSQVPGTGLTYEQYF; cdr3_nt: TGCGCCAGCAGCCAAGTCCCCGGGACAGGGTTAACCTACGAGCAGTACTTC
clone_size: NA; v_call: TRBV4-1; d_call: NA; j_call: TRBJ2-7; cdr3_aa: CASSQESGVYEQYF; cdr3_nt: TGCGCCAGCAGCCAAGAGTCAGGGGTCTACGAGCAGTACTTC
clone_size: hyperexpanded; v_call: TRBV28; d_call: NA; j_call: TRBJ2-7; cdr3_aa: CASSLVTGAYYEQYF; cdr3_nt: TGTGCCAGCAGTTTGGTGACAGGCGCCTACTACGAGCAGTACTTC
clone_size: few; v_call: TRBV20-1; d_call: TRBD1; j_call: TRBJ2-7; cdr3_aa: CSATWTGGSYEQYF; cdr3_nt: TGCAGTGCTACTTGGACAGGGGGCTCCTACGAGCAGTACTTC
clone_size: once; v_call: TRBV10-3; d_call: TRBD2; j_call: TRBJ2-7; cdr3_aa: CAMAGAGIPEQYF; cdr3_nt: TGTGCCATGGCGGGAGCAGGTATCCCCGAGCAGTACTTC
clone_size: NA; v_call: TRBV20-1; d_call: NA; j_call: TRBJ2-7; cdr3_aa: CSASGIGGSYEQYF; cdr3_nt: TGCAGTGCTAGCGGGATAGGGGGCTCCTACGAGCAGTACTTC
clone_size: large; v_call: TRBV4-1; d_call: TRBD2; j_call: TRBJ2-7; cdr3_aa: CASSQVAGGIIYEQYF; cdr3_nt: TGTGCCAGCAGCCAAGTAGCGGGAGGGATCATCTACGAGCAGTACTTC
clone_size: few; v_call: TRBV20-1; d_call: NA; j_call: TRBJ2-7; cdr3_aa: CSASGRDSSFYEQYF; cdr3_nt: TGCAGTGCTAGCGGCCGGGACTCCTCATTCTACGAGCAGTACTTC
clone_size: many; v_call: TRBV20-1; d_call: NA; j_call: TRBJ2-7; cdr3_aa: CSARSSQGAHTYEQYF; cdr3_nt: TGCAGTGCTAGGTCGAGCCAGGGAGCTCACACCTACGAGCAGTACTTC
clone_size: NA; v_call: TRBV20-1; d_call: TRBD1; j_call: TRBJ2-7; cdr3_aa: CSAGSSQGASLSNSYEQYF; cdr3_nt: TGCAGTGCTGGGTCGAGCCAGGGGGCGTCCCTTTCGAACTCCTACGAGCAGTACTTC
clone_size: NA; v_call: TRBV12-3/TRBV12-4; d_call: TRBD2; j_call: TRBJ2-7; cdr3_aa: CASQGGFYEQYF; cdr3_nt: TGTGCCAGCCAGGGAGGGTTCTACGAGCAGTACTTC
clone_size: NA; v_call: TRBV20-1; d_call: NA; j_call: TRBJ2-7; cdr3_aa: CSATSSQSGVYEQYF; cdr3_nt: TGCAGTGCCACCAGCTCCCAGTCAGGGGTCTACGAGCAGTACTTC
clone_size: medium-sized; v_call: TRBV30; d_call: TRBD2; j_call: TRBJ2-7; cdr3_aa: CAWSRVAGALSYEQYF; cdr3_nt: TGTGCCTGGAGTCGGGTAGCGGGGGCTCTCTCCTACGAGCAGTACTTC
clone_size: NA; v_call: TRBV20-1; d_call: TRBD2; j_call: TRBJ2-7; cdr3_aa: CSAAPPSGTSGFYEQYF; cdr3_nt: TGCAGTGCTGCTCCACCTTCAGGGACTAGTGGCTTCTACGAGCAGTACTTC
clone_size: once; v_call: TRBV13; d_call: NA; j_call: TRBJ2-7; cdr3_aa: CDSSFYICSTNREKAVSYEQYF; cdr3_nt: NA
clone_size: NA; v_call: TRBV20-1; d_call: TRBD1; j_call: TRBJ2-7; cdr3_aa: CSAPGQGAPSYEQYF; cdr3_nt: TGCAGTGCCCCGGGACAGGGAGCGCCGTCCTACGAGCAGTACTTC
clone_size: few; v_call: TRBV28; d_call: NA; j_call: TRBJ2-7; cdr3_aa: CASSLVTLHGGYEQYF; cdr3_nt: TGTGCCAGCAGTTTAGTGACACTACATGGGGGCTACGAGCAGTACTTC
clone_size: large; v_call: TRBV12-3/TRBV12-4; d_call: TRBD2; j_call: TRBJ2-7; cdr3_aa: CASQGTSGIYEQYF; cdr3_nt: TGTGCCAGCCAGGGGACTAGCGGGATCTACGAGCAGTACTTC
clone_size: few; v_call: TRBV20-1; d_call: TRBD2; j_call: TRBJ2-7; cdr3_aa: CSGSSPPGLAVTYEQYF; cdr3_nt: TGCAGTGGCTCCAGCCCTCCGGGACTAGCGGTGACCTACGAGCAGTACTTC
clone_size: large; v_call: TRBV4-1; d_call: TRBD1; j_call: TRBJ2-7; cdr3_aa: CASSETGGIYEQYF; cdr3_nt: TGCGCCAGCAGCGAAACAGGGGGAATCTACGAGCAGTACTTC
clone_size: NA; v_call: TRBV20-1; d_call: TRBD2; j_call: TRBJ2-7; cdr3_aa: CSAPLPGSGGTYEQYF; cdr3_nt: TGCAGTGCGCCCCTCCCGGGAAGCGGGGGGACCTACGAGCAGTACTTC
clone_size: NA; v_call: TRBV20-1; d_call: NA; j_call: TRBJ1-5; cdr3_aa: CSARSYMGALCSNQPQHF; cdr3_nt: TGCAGTGCTAGGTCGTACATGGGGGCACTGTGTAGCAATCAGCCCCAGCATTTT
clone_size: NA; v_call: TRBV4-1; d_call: NA; j_call: TRBJ2-7; cdr3_aa: CASSHEVGDSSFYYEQYF; cdr3_nt: TGCGCCAGCAGCCATGAGGTGGGGGACTCCTCATTCTACTACGAGCAGTACTTC
clone_size: NA; v_call: TRBV4-1; d_call: NA; j_call: TRBJ2-7; cdr3_aa: CASSQITGTWGIPEQYF; cdr3_nt: TGCGCCAGCAGCCAAATAACCGGGACATGGGGTATCCCCGAGCAGTACTTC
clone_size: NA; v_call: TRBV20-1; d_call: TRBD2; j_call: TRBJ2-7; cdr3_aa: CSARAPPGTSGYYEQYF; cdr3_nt: TGCAGTGCTAGAGCCCCCCCCGGGACTAGCGGTTACTACGAGCAGTACTTC
clone_size: NA; v_call: TRBV20-1; d_call: TRBD1; j_call: TRBJ2-7; cdr3_aa: CSAVPGQGGFYEQYF; cdr3_nt: TGCAGTGCTGTGCCGGGACAGGGAGGGTTCTACGAGCAGTACTTC
clone_size: few; v_call: TRBV20-1; d_call: NA; j_call: TRBJ2-7; cdr3_aa: CSASSQESGMFYEQYF; cdr3_nt: TGCAGTGCCAGCAGCCAAGAGTCAGGAATGTTCTACGAGCAGTACTTC
clone_size: NA; v_call: TRBV20-1; d_call: TRBD1; j_call: TRBJ2-7; cdr3_aa: CSASGRDRAYEQYF; cdr3_nt: TGCAGTGCTAGCGGCCGGGACAGAGCCTACGAGCAGTACTTC
clone_size: large; v_call: TRBV20-1; d_call: TRBD2; j_call: TRBJ2-7; cdr3_aa: CSAVPGLAVTYEQYF; cdr3_nt: TGCAGTGCTGTGCCGGGACTAGCGGTGACCTACGAGCAGTACTTC
clone_size: NA; v_call: TRBV20-1; d_call: NA; j_call: TRBJ2-7; cdr3_aa: CSATWSGQDYEQYF; cdr3_nt: TGCAGTGCTACTTGGTCAGGGCAGGACTACGAGCAGTACTTC
clone_size: hyperexpanded; v_call: TRBV20-1; d_call: TRBD1; j_call: TRBJ2-7; cdr3_aa: CSAPLPGQGSYEQYF; cdr3_nt: TGCAGTGCGCCCCTCCCGGGACAGGGCTCCTACGAGCAGTACTTC
clone_size: NA; v_call: TRBV20-1; d_call: TRBD1; j_call: TRBJ2-7; cdr3_aa: CSAPLPGQATYEQYF; cdr3_nt: TGCAGTGCGCCCCTCCCGGGACAGGCAACCTACGAGCAGTACTTC
clone_size: NA; v_call: TRBV13; d_call: NA; j_call: TRBJ2-7; cdr3_aa: CDSSFYICSATWSGQDYYEQYF; cdr3_nt: NA
clone_size: few; v_call: TRBV20-1; d_call: TRBD2; j_call: TRBJ2-7; cdr3_aa: CSLVRSGGAYEQYF; cdr3_nt: TGCAGCTTAGTCCGAAGCGGGGGGGCCTACGAGCAGTACTTC
clone_size: NA; v_call: TRBV20-1; d_call: TRBD2; j_call: TRBJ2-7; cdr3_aa: CSAPGSGGSPTYEQYF; cdr3_nt: TGCAGTGCCCCCGGAAGCGGGGGATCCCCGACTTACGAGCAGTACTTC
clone_size: NA; v_call: TRBV12-3/TRBV12-4; d_call: NA; j_call: TRBJ2-7; cdr3_aa: CASQGASGSYEQYF; cdr3_nt: TGTGCCAGCCAGGGGGCTAGCGGTTCCTACGAGCAGTACTTC
clone_size: few; v_call: TRBV20-1; d_call: NA; j_call: TRBJ2-7; cdr3_aa: CSASGAYEQYF; cdr3_nt: TGCAGTGCTAGCGGGGCCTACGAGCAGTACTTC
clone_size: NA; v_call: TRBV20-1; d_call: TRBD2; j_call: TRBJ2-7; cdr3_aa: CSARVPSGGAYGQYF; cdr3_nt: TGCAGTGCTAGAGTGCCTAGCGGGGGGGCCTACGGGCAGTACTTC
clone_size: hyperexpanded; v_call: TRBV20-1; d_call: TRBD2; j_call: TRBJ2-7; cdr3_aa: CSARSSQGGFYEQYF; cdr3_nt: TGCAGTGCTAGGTCGAGCCAGGGAGGGTTCTACGAGCAGTACTTC
clone_size: NA; v_call: TRBV20-1; d_call: TRBD2; j_call: TRBJ2-7; cdr3_aa: CSASGTSGF; cdr3_nt: TGCAGTGCTTCCGGGACTAGTGGCTTC
clone_size: many; v_call: TRBV20-1; d_call: TRBD2; j_call: TRBJ2-7; cdr3_aa: CSASGTSGAPTYEQYF; cdr3_nt: TGCAGTGCTTCCGGGACTAGCGGGGCCCCAACCTACGAGCAGTACTTC
clone_size: NA; v_call: TRBV28; d_call: NA; j_call: TRBJ2-7; cdr3_aa: CASSPTSGFYGQYF; cdr3_nt: TGCGCCAGCAGCCCGACTAGTGGCTTCTACGGGCAGTACTTC